This T cell receptor (beta chain) is drawn from a study of cytomegalovirus exposure and HLA in healthy donors. The CDR3 has 16 amino acids. The V gene end was trimmed by 3 bases and the J gene end by 7 bases; junction bases not matched to a gene: 6. From germline, CDR1 is SQVTM and CDR2 ANQGSEA. In the PCR, 60 Vbeta and 13 Jbeta primers were used. Sequencing was performed with immunoSEQ multiplex PCR; in TCRdb, only in-frame clones are kept and a portion is missing. The sample records 150,000 to 200,000 clones, 82% being singletons. This TCR was sampled from a man aged 35-49 years in good health and CMV-seronegative. The sequenced sample was PBMCs. The chain couples TRBV29-1 to TRBJ2-2; 15 bases line up with TRBD2. The CDR3 here is CSVDGLAGGVSGELFF. Written as DNA, the CDR3 is TGCAGCGTTGATGGACTAGCGGGAGGGGTTAGCGGGGAGCTGTTTTTT.